These T cell receptor beta chains were read from a single sample in a study of cytomegalovirus exposure and HLA in healthy donors. Profiled with immunoSEQ multiplex PCR; TCRdb holds only in-frame clones, not every one. This sample's table reports roughly 190,000 clones. The sequencing input was PBMCs. The receptors shown here come from a woman aged 18-29 years in good health and CMV-seropositive. CDR3s include the opening cysteine and the closing phenylalanine or tryptophan. The D gene is left open where the match is weak.

d_gene: -
v_gene: TRBV6-5
j_gene: TRBJ2-5
CDR3nt: TGTGCCTGCGGGATGGGGGGAGAGACCCAGTACTTC
CDR3aa: CACGMGGETQYF

d_gene: -
v_gene: TRBV5-1
j_gene: TRBJ2-7
CDR3nt: TGCGCCAGCAGCTTGGAGCGCAGGGGTGGCGAGCAGTACTTC
CDR3aa: CASSLERRGGEQYF

d_gene: -
v_gene: TRBV10-3
j_gene: TRBJ2-1
CDR3nt: TGTGCCATCAGTGGGCAAGACAATGAGCAGTTCTTC
CDR3aa: CAISGQDNEQFF

d_gene: TRBD2
v_gene: TRBV2
j_gene: TRBJ2-3
CDR3nt: TGTGCCAGCAGTGCCGGGACTAGCGGAACTAGCACAGATACGCAGTATTTT
CDR3aa: CASSAGTSGTSTDTQYF

d_gene: -
v_gene: TRBV4-2
j_gene: TRBJ2-3
CDR3nt: TGTGCCAGCAGCCAGAGGACTGTAGATACGCAGTATTTT
CDR3aa: CASSQRTVDTQYF

d_gene: -
v_gene: TRBV29-1
j_gene: TRBJ2-7
CDR3nt: TGCAGCGTCGAGGCGGGGACCTACGAGCAGTACTTC
CDR3aa: CSVEAGTYEQYF

d_gene: TRBD1
v_gene: TRBV10-3
j_gene: TRBJ2-1
CDR3nt: TGTGCCATCATGGGACAGGGGAACAATGAGCAGTTCTTC
CDR3aa: CAIMGQGNNEQFF

d_gene: -
v_gene: TRBV2
j_gene: TRBJ1-1
CDR3nt: TGTGCCAGCAGTCTCCGGGGGAACACTGAAGCTTTCTTT
CDR3aa: CASSLRGNTEAFF

d_gene: TRBD2
v_gene: TRBV7-9
j_gene: TRBJ2-1
CDR3nt: TGTGCCAGCAGCTTAGGGCTAGCGGGAGGGGGTGAGCAGTTCTTC
CDR3aa: CASSLGLAGGGEQFF

d_gene: -
v_gene: TRBV6-1
j_gene: TRBJ2-3
CDR3nt: TGTGCCAGCAGTGAAATCTATCTAGATACGCAGTATTTT
CDR3aa: CASSEIYLDTQYF

d_gene: -
v_gene: TRBV6-5
j_gene: TRBJ1-2
CDR3nt: TGTGCCAGCAGTCCCCGACAGTACAAAGTGGGCTACACCTTC
CDR3aa: CASSPRQYKVGYTF

d_gene: TRBD2
v_gene: TRBV5-4
j_gene: TRBJ2-1
CDR3nt: TGTGCCAGCAGCTTAGATAGCGGGAGGGCCAATGAGCAGTTCTTC
CDR3aa: CASSLDSGRANEQFF

d_gene: -
v_gene: TRBV7-6
j_gene: TRBJ1-4
CDR3nt: TGTGCCAGCAGCTTAGTTCGCAGGGGCTTTAATGAAAAACTGTTTTTT
CDR3aa: CASSLVRRGFNEKLFF

d_gene: -
v_gene: TRBV7-8
j_gene: TRBJ2-1
CDR3nt: TGTGCCAGCAGCTTAGGTCTAATAGACTACAATGAGCAGTTCTTC
CDR3aa: CASSLGLIDYNEQFF

d_gene: -
v_gene: TRBV6-1
j_gene: TRBJ1-5
CDR3nt: TGTGCCAGCAGTGAAGTTGGAGGGAAACAGCCCCAGCATTTT
CDR3aa: CASSEVGGKQPQHF

d_gene: -
v_gene: TRBV7-3
j_gene: TRBJ1-1
CDR3nt: TGTGCCAGCAGCTTAGAGGGTCTGAACACTGAAGCTTTCTTT
CDR3aa: CASSLEGLNTEAFF

d_gene: -
v_gene: TRBV19
j_gene: TRBJ2-5
CDR3nt: TGTGCCAGTAGTACGACCCCCCAGGGGCCGGAGGAGACCCAGTACTTC
CDR3aa: CASSTTPQGPEETQYF

d_gene: -
v_gene: TRBV29-1
j_gene: TRBJ2-1
CDR3nt: TGCAGCGTTGTTAGGGCGGGGTATGTCGATGAGCAGTTCTTC
CDR3aa: CSVVRAGYVDEQFF

d_gene: -
v_gene: TRBV4-3
j_gene: TRBJ1-4
CDR3nt: TGCGCCAGCAGCCAAGAAGCCAGGGGTTTGGGAAAACTGTTTTTT
CDR3aa: CASSQEARGLGKLFF

d_gene: TRBD2
v_gene: TRBV5-1
j_gene: TRBJ2-5
CDR3nt: TGCGCCAGCAGCTTGAGCGGGGAGGTGGAGACCCAGTACTTC
CDR3aa: CASSLSGEVETQYF

d_gene: TRBD2
v_gene: TRBV6-5
j_gene: TRBJ2-6
CDR3nt: TGTGCCAGCAGTTACGGGACTACGCTCACCAACGTCCTGACTTTC
CDR3aa: CASSYGTTLTNVLTF

d_gene: -
v_gene: TRBV6-5
j_gene: TRBJ2-1
CDR3nt: TGTGCCAGCAGTTACTCTGAGTACGGTGACAATGAGCAGTTCTTC
CDR3aa: CASSYSEYGDNEQFF

d_gene: -
v_gene: TRBV6-6
j_gene: TRBJ1-3
CDR3nt: TGTGCCAGCAGTTACTCGACGGCGGGAAACACCACATATTTT
CDR3aa: CASSYSTAGNTTYF

d_gene: TRBD1
v_gene: TRBV18
j_gene: TRBJ2-5
CDR3nt: TGTGCCAGCTCACCAGCGGACAGGGCGCCGATCGTGGAGACCCAGTACTTC
CDR3aa: CASSPADRAPIVETQYF

d_gene: TRBD1
v_gene: TRBV7-2
j_gene: TRBJ1-5
CDR3nt: TGTGCCAGCAGCGATACAGGGGGATATCAGCCCCAGCATTTT
CDR3aa: CASSDTGGYQPQHF

d_gene: -
v_gene: TRBV6-5
j_gene: TRBJ1-2
CDR3nt: TGTGCCAGCAGTTACTCGTGGTCAGGGAACTATGGCTACACCTTC
CDR3aa: CASSYSWSGNYGYTF

d_gene: TRBD1
v_gene: TRBV27
j_gene: TRBJ1-1
CDR3nt: TGTGCCAGCAGTAGGGGACAGGGGGTGGAGAACACTGAAGCTTTCTTT
CDR3aa: CASSRGQGVENTEAFF

d_gene: -
v_gene: TRBV18
j_gene: TRBJ1-3
CDR3nt: TGTGCCAGCTCACCAGGCAGGGGAAGCTCTGGAAACACCATATATTTT
CDR3aa: CASSPGRGSSGNTIYF

d_gene: TRBD1
v_gene: TRBV28
j_gene: TRBJ1-2
CDR3nt: TGTGCCAGCAGCCTCCTATCCGGGGACAGATTCTATGGCTACACCTTC
CDR3aa: CASSLLSGDRFYGYTF

d_gene: TRBD1
v_gene: TRBV28
j_gene: TRBJ1-1
CDR3nt: TGTGCCAGCAGGGTCACAGGGGCTTGGACTGAAGCTTTCTTT
CDR3aa: CASRVTGAWTEAFF

d_gene: -
v_gene: TRBV13
j_gene: TRBJ2-5
CDR3nt: TGTGCCAGCAGCACCCGAAGCGGCACCGGCAGGGAGACCCAGTACTTC
CDR3aa: CASSTRSGTGRETQYF

d_gene: TRBD1
v_gene: TRBV5-6
j_gene: TRBJ1-4
CDR3nt: TGTGCCAGCACTTTACAGGGGGCGTCCGAAAAACTGTTTTTT
CDR3aa: CASTLQGASEKLFF

d_gene: TRBD1
v_gene: TRBV9
j_gene: TRBJ1-2
CDR3nt: TGTGCCAGCAGCCCGTCCCCGCCGGGACAGGGAAATTATGGCTACACCTTC
CDR3aa: CASSPSPPGQGNYGYTF

d_gene: -
v_gene: TRBV29-1
j_gene: TRBJ2-6
CDR3nt: TGCAGCGTTGTACTGGGCGCTGGGGCCAACGTCCTGACTTTC
CDR3aa: CSVVLGAGANVLTF

d_gene: -
v_gene: TRBV11-3
j_gene: TRBJ1-3
CDR3nt: TGTGCCAGCAGCCCCAACGACAGGAGCTCTGGAAACACCATATATTTT
CDR3aa: CASSPNDRSSGNTIYF

d_gene: TRBD2
v_gene: TRBV6-4
j_gene: TRBJ2-2
CDR3nt: TGTGCCAGCAGTGAACTAGCGGGAGTCACCGGGGAGCTGTTTTTT
CDR3aa: CASSELAGVTGELFF

d_gene: -
v_gene: TRBV7-9
j_gene: TRBJ2-7
CDR3nt: TGTGCCAGCAGCCTTACCGGGGTCCTCTACGAGCAGTACTTC
CDR3aa: CASSLTGVLYEQYF

d_gene: TRBD2
v_gene: TRBV5-4
j_gene: TRBJ2-3
CDR3nt: TGTGCCAGCAGCCCCGGGACTACCGTCGGCACAGATACGCAGTATTTT
CDR3aa: CASSPGTTVGTDTQYF

d_gene: TRBD1
v_gene: TRBV30
j_gene: TRBJ1-3
CDR3nt: TGTGCCGGCCAACAGGGGGGAAACACCATATATTTT
CDR3aa: CAGQQGGNTIYF

d_gene: TRBD1
v_gene: TRBV6-5
j_gene: TRBJ2-7
CDR3nt: TGTGCCAGCAGTTCCCCGGGACAGGGGGTATACGAGCAGTACTTC
CDR3aa: CASSSPGQGVYEQYF

d_gene: TRBD2
v_gene: TRBV4-2
j_gene: TRBJ2-2
CDR3nt: TGTGCCAGCAGCCAAGGATTACTAGCGGGAGTAGGCACCGGGGAGCTGTTTTTT
CDR3aa: CASSQGLLAGVGTGELFF

d_gene: TRBD1
v_gene: TRBV7-9
j_gene: TRBJ2-1
CDR3nt: TGTGCCAGCAGCGAGGGACAGGGGACGGGTGAGCAGTTCTTC
CDR3aa: CASSEGQGTGEQFF

d_gene: -
v_gene: TRBV2
j_gene: TRBJ2-7
CDR3nt: TGTGCCAGCAGTCGCGACTTAAAATCCTACGAGCAGTACTTC
CDR3aa: CASSRDLKSYEQYF

d_gene: -
v_gene: TRBV5-8
j_gene: TRBJ2-5
CDR3nt: TGTGCCAGCAGCGTGGGACTCCGCATCCAAGAGACCCAGTACTTC
CDR3aa: CASSVGLRIQETQYF

d_gene: -
v_gene: TRBV30
j_gene: TRBJ2-1
CDR3nt: TGTGCCTGGGGGGGGAATGAGCAGTTCTTC
CDR3aa: CAWGGNEQFF

d_gene: -
v_gene: TRBV2
j_gene: TRBJ1-2
CDR3nt: TGTGCCAGCAGTGGGACTTACTATGGCTACACCTTC
CDR3aa: CASSGTYYGYTF

d_gene: -
v_gene: TRBV5-1
j_gene: TRBJ1-4
CDR3nt: TGCGCCAGCAGCTTGGGCGCCGCGACAACTAATGAAAAACTGTTTTTT
CDR3aa: CASSLGAATTNEKLFF

d_gene: -
v_gene: TRBV19
j_gene: TRBJ1-5
CDR3nt: TGTGCCAGTAGGACCCTCGCAGGGGTAAATGATCAGCCCCAGCATTTT
CDR3aa: CASRTLAGVNDQPQHF

d_gene: TRBD2
v_gene: TRBV7-2
j_gene: TRBJ2-5
CDR3nt: TGTGCCAGCAGGGGGACTAGCGGGTTTCAAGAGACCCAGTACTTC
CDR3aa: CASRGTSGFQETQYF

d_gene: -
v_gene: TRBV4-2
j_gene: TRBJ2-2
CDR3nt: TGTGCCAGCAGCCTCTATGCGGTCACCGGGGAGCTGTTTTTT
CDR3aa: CASSLYAVTGELFF

d_gene: -
v_gene: TRBV2
j_gene: TRBJ2-2
CDR3nt: TGTGCCAGCAGAAGCAGGGAAGCCGGGGAGCTGTTTTTT
CDR3aa: CASRSREAGELFF

d_gene: TRBD2
v_gene: TRBV6-5
j_gene: TRBJ2-7
CDR3nt: TGTGCCAGCAGTTACACGGGACTAGCGGGGTACGAGCAGTACTTC
CDR3aa: CASSYTGLAGYEQYF

d_gene: TRBD1
v_gene: TRBV7-7
j_gene: TRBJ1-6
CDR3nt: TGTGCCAGCAGCGCCGGACAGGGTTCACCCCTCCACTTT
CDR3aa: CASSAGQGSPLHF

d_gene: TRBD1
v_gene: TRBV19
j_gene: TRBJ2-5
CDR3nt: TGTGCCAGTAGTGCGATCACAGGGGGCCGGGAGACCCAGTACTTC
CDR3aa: CASSAITGGRETQYF